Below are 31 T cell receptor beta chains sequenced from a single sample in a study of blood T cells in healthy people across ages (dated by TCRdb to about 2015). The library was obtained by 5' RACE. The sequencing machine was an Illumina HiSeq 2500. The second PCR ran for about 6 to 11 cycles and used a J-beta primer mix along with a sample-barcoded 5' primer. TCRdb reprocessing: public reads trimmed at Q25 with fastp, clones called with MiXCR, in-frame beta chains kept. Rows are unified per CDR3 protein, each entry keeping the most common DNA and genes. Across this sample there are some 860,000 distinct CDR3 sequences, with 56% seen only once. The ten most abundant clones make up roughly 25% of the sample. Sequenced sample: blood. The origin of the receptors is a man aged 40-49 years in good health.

The CDR3 is CAARGGAQTQYF. Written as DNA, the CDR3 is TGTGCCGCTCGGGGGGGCGCCCAGACCCAGTACTTC. The rearrangement joins TRBV6-1 to TRBJ2-5; TRBD2 agrees at 8 bases. Germline CDR1 and CDR2: MNHNS and SASEGT. The V and J ends lost 11 bases and 6 bases, in that order; junction bases with no gene match: 8. This CDR3 is 12 amino acids long.

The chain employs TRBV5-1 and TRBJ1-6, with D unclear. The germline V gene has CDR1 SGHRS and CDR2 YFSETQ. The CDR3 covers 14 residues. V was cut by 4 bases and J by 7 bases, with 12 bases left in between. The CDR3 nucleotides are TGCGCCAGCAGCGAAACAGCTAGCAATTCACCCCTCCACTTT. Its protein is CASSETASNSPLHF.

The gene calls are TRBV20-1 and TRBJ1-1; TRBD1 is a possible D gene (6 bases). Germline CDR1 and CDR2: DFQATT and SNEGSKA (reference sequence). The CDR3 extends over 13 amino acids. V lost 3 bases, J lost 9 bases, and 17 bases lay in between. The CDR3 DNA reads TGCAGTGCTAGTTTCGGGGGCCCCCGGCAAGCTTTCTTT. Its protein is CSASFGGPRQAFF.

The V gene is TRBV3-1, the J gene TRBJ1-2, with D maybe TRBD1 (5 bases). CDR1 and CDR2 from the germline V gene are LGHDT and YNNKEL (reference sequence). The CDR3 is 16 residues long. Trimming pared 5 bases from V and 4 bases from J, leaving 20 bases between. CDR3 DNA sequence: TGTGCCAGCAGCACTCCCGCGGCAGGGTTGAGCTATGGCTACACCTTC. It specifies CASSTPAAGLSYGYTF.

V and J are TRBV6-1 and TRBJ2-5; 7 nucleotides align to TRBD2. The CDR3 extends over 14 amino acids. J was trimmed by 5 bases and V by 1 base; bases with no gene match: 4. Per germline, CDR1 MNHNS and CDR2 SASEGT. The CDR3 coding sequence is TGTGCCAGCAGTGAAGACGGGGGGTGGGAGACCCAGTACTTC. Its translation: CASSEDGGWETQYF.

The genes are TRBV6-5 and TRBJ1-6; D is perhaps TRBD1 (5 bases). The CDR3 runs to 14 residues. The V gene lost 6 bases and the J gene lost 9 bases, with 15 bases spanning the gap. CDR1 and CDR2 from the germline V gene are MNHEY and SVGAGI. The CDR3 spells CASRTGLLGSPLHF. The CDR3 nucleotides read TGTGCCAGCAGGACGGGACTCCTGGGTTCACCCCTCCACTTT.

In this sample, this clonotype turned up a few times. DNA of the CDR3: TGTGCCAGCAGCCCCGCTAGCGGGAGCAATGAGCAGTTCTTC. This sequence encodes CASSPASGSNEQFF. The V and J genes are TRBV7-2 and TRBJ2-1; 10 bases are a match to TRBD2. Per germline, CDR1 SGHTA and CDR2 FQGNSA. Trimming cost V 5 bases and J 6 bases; bases outside gene matches: 4. This CDR3 contains 14 residues.

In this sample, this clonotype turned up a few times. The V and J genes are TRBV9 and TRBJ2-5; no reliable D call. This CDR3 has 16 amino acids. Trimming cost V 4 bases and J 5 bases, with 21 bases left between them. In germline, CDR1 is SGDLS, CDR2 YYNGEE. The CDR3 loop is CASSQRPLPDRETQYF. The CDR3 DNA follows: TGTGCCAGCAGCCAGAGACCCCTCCCTGATAGGGAGACCCAGTACTTC.

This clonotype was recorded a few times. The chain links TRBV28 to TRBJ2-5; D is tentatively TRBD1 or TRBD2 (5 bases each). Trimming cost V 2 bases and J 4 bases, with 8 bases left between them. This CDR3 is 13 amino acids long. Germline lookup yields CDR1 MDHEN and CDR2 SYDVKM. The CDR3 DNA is TGTGCCAGCAGTTTAATGGGACGAGAGACCCAGTACTTC. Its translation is CASSLMGRETQYF.

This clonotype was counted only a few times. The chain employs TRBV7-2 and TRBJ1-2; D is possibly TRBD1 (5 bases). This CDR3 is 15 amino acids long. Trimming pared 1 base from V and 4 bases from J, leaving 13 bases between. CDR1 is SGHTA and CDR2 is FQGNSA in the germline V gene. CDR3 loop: CASSLEVQGGYGYTF. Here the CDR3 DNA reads TGTGCCAGCAGCTTAGAGGTCCAGGGAGGCTATGGCTACACCTTC.

The CDR3 nucleotides read TGCGCCAGCAGCCCTCGAGACAGGGGAGGTAGGAACTCTGGGGCCAACGTCCTGACTTTC. It translates to CASSPRDRGGRNSGANVLTF. The rearrangement joins TRBV4-3 to TRBJ2-6; the match to TRBD1 covers 8 bases. Losses at the gene ends were 4 bases for V and 0 bases for J; bases not matched to a gene: 14. Germline CDR1 LGHNA, CDR2 YSLEER. The CDR3 is 20 amino acids.

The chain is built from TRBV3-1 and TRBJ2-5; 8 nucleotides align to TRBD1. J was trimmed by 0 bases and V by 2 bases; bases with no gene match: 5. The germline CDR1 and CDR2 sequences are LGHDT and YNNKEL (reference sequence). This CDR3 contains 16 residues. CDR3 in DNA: TGTGCCAGCAGCCAATTCGACAGGGGCCACCAAGAGACCCAGTACTTC. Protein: CASSQFDRGHQETQYF.

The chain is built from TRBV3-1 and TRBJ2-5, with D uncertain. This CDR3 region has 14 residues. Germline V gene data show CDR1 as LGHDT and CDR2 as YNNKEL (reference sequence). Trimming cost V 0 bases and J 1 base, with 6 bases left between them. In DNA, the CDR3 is TGTGCCAGCAGCCAAGAGAGGAGCCAAGAGACCCAGTACTTC. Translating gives CASSQERSQETQYF.

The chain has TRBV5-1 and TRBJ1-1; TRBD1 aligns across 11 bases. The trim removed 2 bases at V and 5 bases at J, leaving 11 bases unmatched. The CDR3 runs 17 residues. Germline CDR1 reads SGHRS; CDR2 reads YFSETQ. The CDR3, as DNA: TGCGCCAGCAGCTTTGGGACAGGGGGGCGTTTGCGGACTGAAGCTTTCTTT. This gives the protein CASSFGTGGRLRTEAFF.

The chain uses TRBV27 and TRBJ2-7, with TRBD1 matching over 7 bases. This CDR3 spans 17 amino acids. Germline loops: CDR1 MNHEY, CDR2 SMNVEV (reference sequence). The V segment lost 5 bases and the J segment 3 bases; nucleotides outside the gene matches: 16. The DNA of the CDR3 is TGTGCCAGCAGTCCCGAAAAAACAGGGGTTGGAGTCTACGAGCAGTACTTC. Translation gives CASSPEKTGVGVYEQYF.

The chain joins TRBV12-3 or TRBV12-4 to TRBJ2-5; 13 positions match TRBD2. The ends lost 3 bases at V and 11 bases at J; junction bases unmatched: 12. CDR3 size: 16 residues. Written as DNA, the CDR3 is TGTGCCAGCAGTTTGAGTACTAGCGGGAGGGCCAATGAGCAGTACTTC. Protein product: CASSLSTSGRANEQYF.

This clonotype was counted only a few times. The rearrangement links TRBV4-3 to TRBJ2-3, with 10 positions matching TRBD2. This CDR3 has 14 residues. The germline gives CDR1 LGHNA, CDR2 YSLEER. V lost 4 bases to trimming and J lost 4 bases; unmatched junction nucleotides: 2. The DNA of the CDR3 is TGCGCCAGCAGCCGGCTAGCGGGAGCAGATACGCAGTATTTT. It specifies CASSRLAGADTQYF.

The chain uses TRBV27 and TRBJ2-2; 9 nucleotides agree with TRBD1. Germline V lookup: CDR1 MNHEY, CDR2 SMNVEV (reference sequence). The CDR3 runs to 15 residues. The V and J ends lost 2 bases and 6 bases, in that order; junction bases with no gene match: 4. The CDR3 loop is CASSLDRGIPGELFF. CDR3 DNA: TGTGCCAGCAGTTTAGACAGGGGGATTCCCGGGGAGCTGTTTTTT.

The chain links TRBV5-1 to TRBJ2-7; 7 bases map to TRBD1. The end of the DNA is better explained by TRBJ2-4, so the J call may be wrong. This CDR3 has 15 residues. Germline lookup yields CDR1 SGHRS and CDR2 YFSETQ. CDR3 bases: TGCGCCAGCAGCCCGATAACAGGGGATAATGGCATTCAGTACTTC. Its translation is CASSPITGDNGIQYF.

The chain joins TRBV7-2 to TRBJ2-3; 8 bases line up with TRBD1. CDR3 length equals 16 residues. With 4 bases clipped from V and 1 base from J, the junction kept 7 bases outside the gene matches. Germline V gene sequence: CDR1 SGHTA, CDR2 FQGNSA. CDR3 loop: CASSSGQAFRTDTQYF. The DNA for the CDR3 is TGTGCCAGCAGCTCGGGACAGGCATTTCGCACAGATACGCAGTATTTT.

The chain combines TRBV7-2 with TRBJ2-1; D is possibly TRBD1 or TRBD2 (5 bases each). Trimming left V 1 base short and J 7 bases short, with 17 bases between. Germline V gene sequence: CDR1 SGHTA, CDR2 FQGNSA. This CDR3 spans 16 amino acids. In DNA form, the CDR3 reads TGTGCCAGCAGCTTAGGGCCCGGAGAGGGGAATAATGAGCAGTTCTTC. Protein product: CASSLGPGEGNNEQFF.

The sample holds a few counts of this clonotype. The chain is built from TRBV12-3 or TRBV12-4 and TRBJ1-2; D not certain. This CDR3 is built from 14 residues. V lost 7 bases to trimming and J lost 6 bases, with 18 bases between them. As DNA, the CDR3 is TGTGCCAGCACCTTGGATGTAGGGCGCCATGGCTACACCTTC. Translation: CASTLDVGRHGYTF.

CDR3 amino acids: CASRRWGSYNEQFF. Written as DNA, the CDR3 is TGTGCCAGCAGGAGGTGGGGCTCCTACAATGAGCAGTTCTTC. The rearrangement joins TRBV27 to TRBJ2-1; D unclear. The CDR3 extends over 14 amino acids. V was pared by 6 bases and J by 0 bases, with 9 bases between. Germline loops: CDR1 MNHEY, CDR2 SMNVEV (reference sequence).

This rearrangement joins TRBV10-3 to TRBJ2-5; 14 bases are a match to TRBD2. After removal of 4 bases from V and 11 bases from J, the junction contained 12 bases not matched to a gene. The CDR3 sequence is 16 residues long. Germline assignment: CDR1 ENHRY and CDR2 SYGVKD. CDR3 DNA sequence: TGTGCCATCAGTGGGGGACTAGCGGGAGTAGGAAATGAGCAGTACTTC. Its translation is CAISGGLAGVGNEQYF.

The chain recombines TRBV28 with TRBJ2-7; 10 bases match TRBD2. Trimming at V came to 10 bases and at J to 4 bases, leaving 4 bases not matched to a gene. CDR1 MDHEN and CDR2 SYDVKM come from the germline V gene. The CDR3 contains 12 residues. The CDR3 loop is CATTTSGYEQYF. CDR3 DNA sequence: TGTGCCACCACGACTAGCGGGTACGAGCAGTACTTC.

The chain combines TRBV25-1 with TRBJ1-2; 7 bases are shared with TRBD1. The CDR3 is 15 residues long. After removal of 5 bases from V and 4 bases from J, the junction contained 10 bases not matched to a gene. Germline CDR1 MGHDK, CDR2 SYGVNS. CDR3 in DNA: TGTGCCAGCAGTTTCGCCTCGACAGGGTTCTATGGCTACACCTTC. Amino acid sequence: CASSFASTGFYGYTF.

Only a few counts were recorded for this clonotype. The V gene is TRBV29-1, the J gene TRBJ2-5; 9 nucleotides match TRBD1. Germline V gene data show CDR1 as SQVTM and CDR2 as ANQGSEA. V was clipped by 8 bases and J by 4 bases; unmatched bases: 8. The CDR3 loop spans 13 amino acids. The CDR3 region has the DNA TGCAGCACAGAGAAGACAGGGGGAGAGACCCAGTACTTC. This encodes CSTEKTGGETQYF.

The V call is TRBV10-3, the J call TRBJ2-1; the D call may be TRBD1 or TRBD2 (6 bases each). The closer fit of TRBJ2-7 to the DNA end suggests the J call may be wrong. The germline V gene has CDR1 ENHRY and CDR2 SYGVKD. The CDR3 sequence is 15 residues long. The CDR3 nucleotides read TGTGCCATCAGTGAGGAGGGGGGCTCCTACAATGAGCAGTACTTC. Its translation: CAISEEGGSYNEQYF.

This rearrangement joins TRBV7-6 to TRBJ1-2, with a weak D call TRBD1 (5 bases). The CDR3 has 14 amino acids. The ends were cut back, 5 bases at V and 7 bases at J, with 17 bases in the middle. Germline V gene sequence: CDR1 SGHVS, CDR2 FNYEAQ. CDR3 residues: CASSPQAGFIGYTF. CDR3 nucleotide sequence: TGTGCCAGCAGCCCACAGGCTGGGTTTATTGGCTACACCTTC. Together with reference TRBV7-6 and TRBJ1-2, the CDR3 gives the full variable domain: GAGVSQSPRYKVTKRGQDVALRCDPISGHVSLYWYRQALGQGPEFLTYFNYEAQQDKSGLPNDRFSAERPEGSISTLTIQRTEQRDSAMYRCASSPQAGFIGYTFGSGTRLTVV.

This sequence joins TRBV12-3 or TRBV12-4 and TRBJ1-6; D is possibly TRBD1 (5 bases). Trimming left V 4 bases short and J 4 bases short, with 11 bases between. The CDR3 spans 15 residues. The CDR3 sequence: CASSSAGAYNSPLHF. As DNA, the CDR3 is TGTGCCAGCAGTTCCGCCGGGGCTTATAATTCACCCCTCCACTTT.

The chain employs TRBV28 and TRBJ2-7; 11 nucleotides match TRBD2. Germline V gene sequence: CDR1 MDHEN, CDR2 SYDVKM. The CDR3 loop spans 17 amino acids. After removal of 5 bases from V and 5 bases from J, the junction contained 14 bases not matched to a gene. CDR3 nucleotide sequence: TGTGCCAGCAGTCTCACCGAACTAGCGGGAGTGGCCGACGAGCAGTACTTC. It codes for CASSLTELAGVADEQYF.